Below, 17 T cell receptor beta chains from the same sample are listed, as sequenced in a study of read filtering for tumor transcriptome and immune sequencing. This library used about 400 ng RNA and molecular barcoded adaptors spanning alpha/delta and beta/gamma chains. TCRdb processed the reads anew with MiXCR; each CDR3 protein has one entry. Of 20,000 to 25,000 distinct CDR3 sequences in the sample, 20% to 25% were seen once. Sequenced: a population of CD138-negative cells sorted from bone marrow. These receptors came from a donor at least 40 years old with multiple myeloma.

There are many counts of this clonotype. The J gene is TRBJ2-2, the V gene TRBV6-6, with 8 nucleotides matching TRBD2. Germline V CDR1 and CDR2: MNHNY, SVGAGI (reference sequence). Trimming cost V 3 bases and J 3 bases; bases outside gene matches: 21. CDR3 length: 21 residues. DNA of the CDR3: TGTGCCAGCAGTTATCTCAGCGGAGCGGGAGAAGAGTATTCGGACACCGGGGAGCTGTTTTTT. Translated: CASSYLSGAGEEYSDTGELFF.

By sample share, this clonotype is medium-sized (0.01 to 0.1%). The chain links TRBV2 to TRBJ2-1, with unresolved D. The CDR3 length is 13 residues. Germline V lookup: CDR1 SNHLY, CDR2 FYNNEI. The ends were cut back, 4 bases at V and 4 bases at J, with 8 bases in the middle. CDR3 loop: CASSVGQYNEQFF. The CDR3 DNA reads as TGTGCCAGCAGTGTAGGGCAGTACAATGAGCAGTTCTTC. The full variable domain, in which reference TRBV2 and TRBJ2-1 provide the parts outside the CDR3, is EPEVTQTPSHQVTQMGQEVILRCVPISNHLYFYWYRQILGQKVEFLVSFYNNEISEKSEIFDDQFSVERPDGSNFTLKIRSTKLEDSAMYFCASSVGQYNEQFFGPGTRLTVL.

This clonotype was counted at least ten times. This chain links TRBV11-2 with TRBJ2-2; D gene ambiguous. Germline V gives CDR1 SGHAT, CDR2 FQNNGV. The CDR3 loop spans 12 amino acids. With 5 bases removed from V and 2 bases from J, the gap between germline ends came to 3 bases. This CDR3 is CASSRNTGELFF. DNA for the CDR3: TGTGCCAGCAGCCGTAACACCGGGGAGCTGTTTTTT.

The sample holds many counts of this clonotype. The rearrangement uses TRBV6-6 and TRBJ2-5; tentative D call: TRBD2 (6 bases). The V end was cut by 7 bases, the J end by 3 bases, with 18 bases between. This CDR3 region has 15 residues. Germline V gene data show CDR1 as MNHNY and CDR2 as SVGAGI (reference sequence). CDR3 DNA sequence: TGTGCCAGCACCTCCCGCGACGGCGGGAAAGAGACCCAGTACTTC. Residues: CASTSRDGGKETQYF.

In its sample, this clonotype was seen many times. The chain carries TRBV7-3 and TRBJ2-2; a possible D gene is TRBD1 (6 bases). V lost 5 bases and J lost 6, with 13 bases in between. The CDR3 spans 14 residues. Germline V CDR1 and CDR2: SGHTA, FQGTGA. Written as DNA, the CDR3 is TGTGCCAGCAGCCCCATAGGGGGTCCCGGGGAGCTGTTTTTT. Translation: CASSPIGGPGELFF.

This clonotype has only a few counts. The CDR3 coding sequence is TGTGCCAGCAGCCCACTAGCGGGCCATCCCTACGAGCAGTACTTC. Its translation is CASSPLAGHPYEQYF. The chain uses TRBV12-3 or TRBV12-4 and TRBJ2-7; 9 bases map to TRBD2. The CDR3 has 15 residues. Trimming removed 6 bases from V and 2 bases from J; junction bases left unmatched: 8.

This clonotype was seen ten or more times. The rearrangement links TRBV7-9 to TRBJ2-7, with D hard to call. CDR3 length: 14 amino acids. CDR1 and CDR2 from the germline V gene are SEHNR and FQNEAQ (reference sequence). V was clipped by 5 bases and J by 2 bases, with 13 bases between them. Here the CDR3 reads CASSPRARPYEQYF. CDR3 sequence (DNA): TGTGCCAGCAGCCCCCGGGCAAGACCCTACGAGCAGTACTTC.

This clonotype was seen many times. The chain has TRBV27 and TRBJ1-2; the match to TRBD1 covers 10 bases. CDR3 length: 17 residues. V lost 5 bases and J lost 6; bases outside the gene matches: 15. CDR1 is MNHEY and CDR2 is SMNVEV in the germline V gene (reference sequence). CDR3 residues: CASSTIRTGGVRNGYTF. The CDR3, as DNA: TGTGCCAGCAGTACCATTCGGACAGGGGGTGTTCGGAATGGCTACACCTTC.

The sample holds many counts of this clonotype. V gene TRBV5-5 combines with J gene TRBJ2-1; D may be TRBD1 or TRBD2 (5 bases each). Germline V gene data show CDR1 as SGHKS and CDR2 as YYEKEE (reference sequence). CDR3 length: 12 residues. Trimming shortened V by 3 bases and J by 7 bases, and 8 bases separated the two germline ends. Here the CDR3 reads CASSWDVNEQFF. Here the CDR3 DNA reads TGTGCCAGCAGCTGGGACGTTAATGAGCAGTTCTTC.

By proportion, this clonotype is medium-sized. The rearrangement joins TRBV11-2 to TRBJ2-1, with 7 positions matching TRBD2. The V gene end was trimmed by 3 bases and the J gene end by 8 bases; junction bases not matched to a gene: 10. The CDR3 consists of 15 residues. Germline values: CDR1 SGHAT, CDR2 FQNNGV. CDR3 in DNA: TGTGCCAGCAGCTTTTGGGGAGGGGCATTGGATGAGCAGTTCTTC. Protein sequence: CASSFWGGALDEQFF.

A word on this clonotype: This likely comes from a read error, as the CDR3 has no conserved phenylalanine or tryptophan at its end. Because the CDR3's place on the DNA is in doubt, the DNA is left out and the CDR3 is given as listed by TCRdb. The genes are TRBV5-8 and TRBJ2-3; the table's D call TRBD1 went unverified against the DNA. The CDR3 adds up to 16 amino acids, both ends counted. Looked up from germline, CDR1 is SGHTS and CDR2 is YDEGEE. The CDR3 spells CASSPNRGGRGRTKYL.

In the case of this clonotype: One junction end disagrees with the germline gene, perhaps due to a read error. The gene calls are TRBV11-2 and TRBJ2-7; D possibly corresponds to TRBD2 (6 bases). Germline V gene lookup returns CDR1 SGHAT and CDR2 FQNNGV. The CDR3 length is 14 residues. CDR3 coding DNA: TGTGCCAGCAGGAGCGGGCAGGTGGGCTACGAGCCGTACTTC. Its protein is CASRSGQVGYEPYF.

The table lists this clonotype with many counts. The chain links TRBV29-1 to TRBJ2-1, with D possibly being TRBD1 (6 bases). This CDR3 is built from 12 residues. Germline assignment: CDR1 SQVTM and CDR2 ANQGSEA. V gave up 3 bases and J gave up 5 bases, with 8 bases separating them. The CDR3 DNA is TGCAGCGTTGAGAGGGGGAACAATGAGCAGTTCTTC. It yields the protein CSVERGNNEQFF.

The sample holds many counts of this clonotype. The V call is TRBV28, the J call TRBJ1-4; tentatively, D is TRBD1 (6 bases). The germline V gene has CDR1 MDHEN and CDR2 SYDVKM. V lost 2 bases, J lost 5 bases, and 12 bases lay in between. This CDR3 contains 15 residues. This CDR3 reads CASSLGGPGNEKLFF. Here the CDR3 DNA reads TGTGCCAGCAGTTTAGGGGGCCCGGGGAATGAAAAACTGTTTTTT.

This clonotype was detected only a few times. The chain employs TRBV27 and TRBJ1-5; TRBD1 matches at 9 bases. The junction had 1 base not matched to a gene; V was cut back by 5 bases and J by 5 bases. The germline CDR1 and CDR2 sequences are MNHEY and SMNVEV (reference sequence). This CDR3 is built from 13 residues. The CDR3 reads CASSGQGHQPQHF. CDR3 nucleotide sequence: TGTGCCAGCAGTGGACAGGGGCATCAGCCCCAGCATTTT.

This clonotype was seen at least ten times. This chain connects TRBV20-1 to TRBJ2-7, with 7 bases fitting TRBD2. V lost 2 bases to trimming and J lost 6 bases; unmatched junction nucleotides: 16. The CDR3 is 16 amino acids. From germline, CDR1 is DFQATT and CDR2 SNEGSKA (reference sequence). The DNA for the CDR3 is TGCAGTGCTAGAAGTTCGGGAGGCAATAAGGTCGGCGAGCAGTACTTC. Amino acids: CSARSSGGNKVGEQYF.

This clonotype showed up many times. This rearrangement joins TRBV11-1 to TRBJ1-1, with D tentatively TRBD1 (6 bases). CDR3 size: 15 residues. Trimming took off 5 bases at V and 1 base at J, with 14 bases between the two ends. Germline lookup yields CDR1 SGHAT and CDR2 FQDESV (reference sequence). CDR3 in amino acids: CASSPVQGRNTEAFF. In nucleotides, the CDR3 is TGTGCCAGCAGCCCGGTGCAGGGGAGGAACACTGAAGCTTTCTTT.